This section outlines one T cell receptor beta chain sequence together with its context. Its antigen is currently unknown. Germline values: CDR1 ENHRY, CDR2 SYGVKD. V lost 4 bases and J lost 0, with 24 bases in between. This CDR3 has 20 amino acids. This record belongs to a study of human thymus T cells. Measured with immunoSEQ multiplex PCR; TCRdb has only the in-frame clones, and not every one. The sample holds about 60,000 clones, about 94% seen once. Findings and limits, study-wide: Seemingly biased V and J gene usage marked thymic and blood repertoires.

The sequence was obtained from a boy in the first two years of life with a congenital heart defect but otherwise immunologically healthy. The V call is TRBV10-3, the J call TRBJ2-2, with D tentatively TRBD1 (6 bases). Sample: blood. DNA of the CDR3: TGTGCCATCAGTGTTTTGGCGAGGGGCAGGGGACGGGCGAACACCGGGGAGCTGTTTTTT. It codes for CAISVLARGRGRANTGELFF.